These 11 T cell receptor beta chains were all obtained from the same sample, sequenced in a study of blood T cell repertoires in COVID-19. Method: immunoSEQ multiplex PCR; TCRdb's copy keeps in-frame clones and lacks some. The sample lists more than 95,000 clones; more than 80% were seen once. The sequenced sample was peripheral blood. All receptors derive from a woman between 65 and 79 years old with acute or convalescent COVID-19.

The chain uses TRBV12-3 or TRBV12-4 and TRBJ2-7, with a possible D match to TRBD2 (5 bases). The CDR3 runs 13 residues. Trimming shortened V by 6 bases and J by 3 bases, and 12 bases separated the two germline ends. The DNA for the CDR3 is TGTGCCAGCAGCCCCGCGGGTGGCTACGAGCAGTACTTC. Its protein is CASSPAGGYEQYF.

The chain carries TRBV5-1 and TRBJ2-5; TRBD2 is a possible D gene (5 bases). The CDR3 is 14 amino acids. Germline lookup yields CDR1 SGHRS and CDR2 YFSETQ. V lost 4 bases and J lost 4, with 14 bases in between. CDR3 loop: CASSLTGWGETQYF. The CDR3, as DNA: TGCGCCAGCAGCCTGACGGGGTGGGGAGAGACCCAGTACTTC. The full variable domain, rest sourced from reference TRBV5-1 and TRBJ2-5, is KAGVTQTPRYLIKTRGQQVTLSCSPISGHRSVSWYQQTPGQGLQFLFEYFSETQRNKGNFPGRFSGRQFSNSRSEMNVSTLELGDSALYLCASSLTGWGETQYFGPGTRLLVL.

This clone is a singleton in its sample. This chain links TRBV4-3 with TRBJ2-1; 14 bases align to TRBD2. Germline V gene sequence: CDR1 LGHNA, CDR2 YSLEER. Trimming took 3 bases from V and 5 from J; bases not matched to a gene: 0. The CDR3 is made up of 15 amino acids. The CDR3 DNA follows: TGCGCCAGCAGCCAGGGACTAGCGGGGGACAATGAGCAGTTCTTC. It translates to CASSQGLAGDNEQFF.

This clone occurred once. The V call is TRBV7-8, the J call TRBJ2-3, with TRBD2 matching 11 bases. V lost 2 bases and J lost 0; bases outside the gene matches: 10. Germline V lookup: CDR1 SGHVS, CDR2 FQNEAQ. This CDR3 is built from 19 residues. Here the CDR3 DNA reads TGTGCCAGCAGCTTATCCCGACCGACTAGCGGGACTAGCACAGATACGCAGTATTTT. As protein: CASSLSRPTSGTSTDTQYF. Full variable domain (outside the CDR3, taken from reference TRBV7-8 and TRBJ2-3): GAGVSQSPRYKVAKRGQDVALRCDPISGHVSLFWYQQALGQGPEFLTYFQNEAQLDKSGLPSDRFFAERPEGSVSTLKIQRTQQEDSAVYLCASSLSRPTSGTSTDTQYFGPGTRLTVL.

The gene calls are TRBV2 and TRBJ2-7; D is perhaps TRBD2 (6 bases). Trimming removed 6 bases from V and 3 bases from J, with 15 bases in between. The CDR3 consists of 14 residues. Germline values: CDR1 SNHLY, CDR2 FYNNEI. As DNA, the CDR3 is TGTGCCAGCAGCCTTAGCGGATCCTTCTACGAGCAGTACTTC. Translation gives CASSLSGSFYEQYF.

The rearrangement uses TRBV7-8 and TRBJ2-3; tentative D call: TRBD2 (5 bases). With 7 bases removed from V and 0 bases from J, the gap between germline ends came to 14 bases. The CDR3 is 15 amino acids. CDR1 is SGHVS, CDR2 FQNEAQ, per germline. The CDR3 nucleotides are TGTGCCAGCACCCTACGTACGGGGAGCACAGATACGCAGTATTTT. Its translation: CASTLRTGSTDTQYF.

The chain uses TRBV5-1 and TRBJ2-5, with D possibly matching TRBD1 (5 bases). This CDR3 contains 15 residues. Trimming removed 0 bases from V and 2 bases from J, with 11 bases in between. Germline CDR1 is SGHRS and CDR2 is YFSETQ. The CDR3 coding sequence is TGCGCCAGCAGCTTGGATTGGGGCAGACAAGAGACCCAGTACTTC. It is translated as CASSLDWGRQETQYF.

This clone was detected only once. The V call is TRBV21-1, the J call TRBJ2-1; whether TRBD1, the table's D call, matches the DNA was not checked. TRBV21-1 is a recognized pseudogene. The CDR3 has 15 residues. CDR3 DNA: TGTGCCAGCAGCAAACCCGGGACAAGGTCGGATGAGCAGTTCTTC. This sequence encodes CASSKPGTRSDEQFF.

About this clone itself: This CDR3 is also generated by other DNA sequences in the sample. This chain uses TRBV28 with TRBJ1-2, with D maybe TRBD1 (5 bases). V lost 5 bases and J 8 bases, leaving 12 bases between the germline ends. The CDR3 is 12 amino acids. CDR1 is MDHEN, CDR2 SYDVKM, per germline. CDR3 in amino acids: CASSLGVWGYTF. The CDR3 DNA sequence: TGTGCCAGCAGTCTAGGGGTATGGGGCTACACCTTC.

The chain uses TRBV27 and TRBJ1-1, with D possibly being TRBD1 (5 bases). V shed 2 bases and J shed 5 bases, with 12 bases lying between them. Germline CDR1 and CDR2: MNHEY and SMNVEV (reference sequence). CDR3 size: 14 residues. This CDR3 is CASSLGAGVTEAFF. CDR3 DNA sequence: TGTGCCAGCAGTTTAGGGGCGGGGGTTACTGAAGCTTTCTTT.

The CDR3: CASSLAAGIYTDTQYF. CDR3 in DNA: TGTGCCAGCAGCTTGGCGGCGGGGATCTACACAGATACGCAGTATTTT. The chain links TRBV5-6 to TRBJ2-3, with D possibly being TRBD2 (6 bases). Trimming removed 0 bases from V and 2 bases from J, with 13 bases in between. This CDR3 is 16 amino acids long. Germline V lookup: CDR1 SGHDT, CDR2 YYEEEE.